Given below is one TCR beta chain in context. Sequencing was performed with immunoSEQ multiplex PCR; in TCRdb, only in-frame clones are kept and a portion is missing. The table records about 58,000 clones, around four fifths of them present only once. The germline gives CDR1 MDHEN, CDR2 SYDVKM. J was trimmed by 9 bases and V by 2 bases; bases with no gene match: 3. The CDR3 runs 14 residues. The data derive from a study of OX40 agonist ivuxolimab in advanced cancers. This clonotype originated in an adult with an advanced solid tumor such as melanoma, head and neck, liver or kidney cancer. The gene calls are TRBV28 and TRBJ2-1; 11 nucleotides line up with TRBD2. Material: CD4+ or CD8+ T cells sorted from blood, obtained in a trial of the OX40 agonist ivuxolimab. The CDR3: CASSLLAGGGEQFF. The CDR3 nucleotides are TGTGCCAGCAGTTTACTAGCGGGGGGAGGTGAGCAGTTCTTC. Using reference TRBV28 and TRBJ2-1 for the parts outside the CDR3, the full variable domain is DVKVTQSSRYLVKRTGEKVFLECVQDMDHENMFWYRQDPGLGLRLIYFSYDVKMKEKGDIPEGYSVSREKKERFSLILESASTNQTSMYLCASSLLAGGGEQFFGPGTRLTVL.